This T cell receptor beta chain was sequenced during a study of T-cell reconstitution after alpha-beta-depleted transplantation in children. This sample's TCRbeta library carried unique molecular identifier barcodes. MiXCR, applied by TCRdb to the PCR reads, yields one record per CDR3 protein. The table includes some 300,000 distinct CDR3 sequences, around a tenth detected once. Deletions cut 8 bases from V and 6 bases from J, with 13 bases between. The CDR3 spans 12 residues. This clonotype was picked up many times. This sequence originates from a human donor who donated a stem cell graft to a child with acute lymphoblastic leukemia. The material was PBMCs from the stem cell graft donor, obtained from the stem cell graft. The chain employs TRBV12-3 or TRBV12-4 and TRBJ1-1; D unclear. The CDR3 is CASGQEGSEAFF. The DNA of the CDR3 is TGTGCCAGCGGTCAGGAGGGCTCTGAAGCTTTCTTT.